Below, 27 T cell receptor beta chains from the same sample are listed, as sequenced in a study of T cells after yellow fever vaccination. One entry per CDR3 protein results from TCRdb running MiXCR on the 5' RACE reads. The sample has some 350,000 distinct CDR3 sequences, under 7.5% seen once. The sequenced sample was PBMCs, obtained 5 days after the yellow fever booster vaccination. Source of these receptors: a man under 40 who received the YFV17D yellow fever vaccine.

This clonotype was seen a few times. This chain links TRBV7-2 with TRBJ2-1; no clear D gene. V lost 5 bases and J 9 bases, leaving 11 bases between the germline ends. Germline V gene data show CDR1 as SGHTA and CDR2 as FQGNSA. The length of the CDR3 is 12 residues. The CDR3 is CASSINRVEQFF. As DNA, the CDR3 is TGTGCCAGCAGCATCAATAGGGTTGAGCAGTTCTTC.

This chain connects TRBV6-5 to TRBJ2-7; 13 positions match TRBD2. The trim removed 5 bases at V and 3 bases at J, leaving 7 bases unmatched. CDR3 length: 16 residues. Germline CDR1 MNHEY, CDR2 SVGAGI. In DNA, the CDR3 is TGTGCCAGCAGTACCCGACTAGCGGGAGGCCTCTACGAGCAGTACTTC. This translates into CASSTRLAGGLYEQYF.

This clonotype turned up a few times. This rearrangement joins TRBV7-8 to TRBJ2-3; either TRBD1 or TRBD2 may supply D (6 bases each). Deletions cut 1 base from V and 0 bases from J, with 20 bases between. CDR3 length equals 19 residues. In germline, CDR1 is SGHVS, CDR2 FQNEAQ. CDR3 region: CASSLGGATRRLSTDTQYF. DNA for the CDR3: TGTGCCAGCAGCTTAGGGGGGGCTACCCGACGCCTAAGCACAGATACGCAGTATTTT.

This clonotype was seen at least ten times. CDR3 nucleotide sequence: TGCAGTGCTAGTTCCTCGAACACTGAAGCTTTCTTT. It translates to CSASSSNTEAFF. The genes are TRBV20-1 and TRBJ1-1; D not certain. The CDR3 spans 12 residues. V lost 3 bases and J 1 base, leaving 6 bases between the germline ends. Germline loops: CDR1 DFQATT, CDR2 SNEGSKA (reference sequence).

The chain uses TRBV20-1 and TRBJ1-5; a possible D gene is TRBD1 (6 bases). Deletions cut 0 bases from V and 1 base from J, with 13 bases between. CDR1 DFQATT and CDR2 SNEGSKA come from the germline V gene (reference sequence). The CDR3 length is 16 residues. The CDR3 sequence: CSAREKITGSNQPQHF. The CDR3 DNA is TGCAGTGCTAGAGAGAAGATAACAGGGAGCAATCAGCCCCAGCATTTT.

The chain is built from TRBV20-1 and TRBJ2-1; D is possibly TRBD1 (5 bases). V was trimmed by 5 bases and J by 1 base, leaving 15 bases between them. CDR1 is DFQATT, CDR2 SNEGSKA, per germline (reference sequence). The CDR3 totals 15 residues. CDR3 sequence (DNA): TGCAGTGCTCTGTGGGCAGGGCGGTCCTACAATGAGCAGTTCTTC. Protein sequence: CSALWAGRSYNEQFF.

The chain employs TRBV7-2 and TRBJ2-3; D might be TRBD2 (5 bases). Between the trimmed V and J ends, which lost 5 bases and 4 bases, there was a span of 13 bases. This CDR3 has 14 residues. CDR1 is SGHTA and CDR2 is FQGNSA in the germline V gene. The CDR3: CASSTDFYADTQYF. CDR3 nucleotide sequence: TGTGCCAGCAGCACGGACTTCTACGCAGATACGCAGTATTTT.

This clonotype has at least ten counts. V usage is TRBV11-3 and J usage is TRBJ2-3; possible D gene TRBD2, 6 bases. V was trimmed by 7 bases and J by 4 bases, leaving 18 bases between them. The CDR3 runs to 15 residues. Germline CDR1 SGHNT, CDR2 YENEEA. The CDR3 spells CASINTGDGADTQYF. The CDR3 DNA reads as TGTGCCAGCATCAACACGGGAGACGGCGCAGATACGCAGTATTTT.

This clonotype was recorded at least ten times. V usage is TRBV5-6 and J usage is TRBJ2-7, with a tentative D call TRBD2 (6 bases). The V end lost 6 bases, the J end lost 4 bases, and 17 bases lay between the germline ends. The CDR3 totals 14 residues. In germline, CDR1 is SGHDT, CDR2 YYEEEE. The CDR3 spells CASKVMGTGYEQYF. In DNA form, the CDR3 reads TGTGCCAGCAAGGTAATGGGGACTGGTTACGAGCAGTACTTC.

This clonotype has a handful of counts. The chain is built from TRBV7-2 and TRBJ2-1; perhaps TRBD2 as D (6 bases). The ends were cut back, 3 bases at V and 10 bases at J, with 10 bases in the middle. Germline assignment: CDR1 SGHTA and CDR2 FQGNSA. The CDR3 runs 12 residues. This CDR3 reads CASSFEGGEQFF. DNA for the CDR3: TGTGCCAGCAGCTTCGAGGGAGGCGAGCAGTTCTTC.

This clonotype has a handful of counts. The CDR3 sequence: CASSQWGQGDSPLHF. The DNA for the CDR3 is TGTGCCAGCAGCCAATGGGGGCAGGGGGATTCACCCCTCCACTTT. The V call is TRBV16, the J call TRBJ1-6; 7 positions agree with TRBD1. The germline V gene encodes CDR1 KGHSY and CDR2 FQNENV. After removal of 1 base from V and 8 bases from J, the junction contained 5 bases not matched to a gene. The length of the CDR3 is 15 residues.

The V and J genes are TRBV29-1 and TRBJ2-3, with 7 bases aligning to TRBD1. Germline CDR1 and CDR2: SQVTM and ANQGSEA. Trimming cost V 6 bases and J 7 bases; bases outside gene matches: 10. This CDR3 spans 13 amino acids. CDR3 DNA: TGCAGCGTGGGACAGACGAGGGGATATACGCAGTATTTT. Residues: CSVGQTRGYTQYF.

A few counts support this clonotype. The chain has TRBV7-9 and TRBJ2-2; D not resolved. The CDR3 runs to 14 residues. V was clipped by 2 bases and J by 4 bases, with 8 bases between them. In germline, CDR1 is SEHNR, CDR2 FQNEAQ (reference sequence). The CDR3 here is CASSLLTSTGELFF. The DNA for the CDR3 is TGTGCCAGCAGCTTATTAACCAGCACCGGGGAGCTGTTTTTT. Based on the CDR3 plus reference TRBV7-9 and TRBJ2-2, the full variable domain is DTGVSQNPRHKITKRGQNVTFRCDPISEHNRLYWYRQTLGQGPEFLTYFQNEAQLEKSRLLSDRFSAERPKGSFSTLEIQRTEQGDSAMYLCASSLLTSTGELFFGEGSRLTVL.

The rearrangement uses TRBV28 and TRBJ2-1; a possible D gene is TRBD2 (5 bases). V was trimmed by 7 bases and J by 10 bases, leaving 20 bases between them. Germline values: CDR1 MDHEN, CDR2 SYDVKM. There are 14 residues in the CDR3. The CDR3 nucleotides read TGTGCCAGCAAAATCGCTAGCCCCCGGGTCGAGCAGTTCTTC. Its translation is CASKIASPRVEQFF.

This clonotype was seen more than once but under ten times. At one of its ends the junction is not consistent with the germline gene, which may arise from a read error. The gene calls are TRBV20-1 and TRBJ1-2, with D hard to call. The CDR3 has 14 amino acids. Germline CDR1 is DFQATT and CDR2 is SNEGSKA (reference sequence). The CDR3 DNA reads as TGCTGTGCTAGAGATTCGGCAGAGCTCTATGGCTACACCTTC. Amino acid sequence: CCARDSAELYGYTF.

This clonotype was seen ten or more times. This chain's CDR3 is CASRTPDRETQYF. The DNA for the CDR3 is TGTGCCAGCAGAACCCCGGACCGAGAGACCCAGTACTTC. The V gene is TRBV6-2 or TRBV6-3, the J gene TRBJ2-5; D is unresolved. Germline V gene sequence: CDR1 MNHEY, CDR2 SVGEGT. There are 13 residues in the CDR3. V was clipped by 6 bases and J by 4 bases, with 12 bases between them.

This clonotype was counted at least ten times. This chain uses TRBV18 with TRBJ2-7, with 7 bases identical to TRBD2. V lost 3 bases, J lost 6 bases, and 8 bases stayed unmatched. Germline CDR1 KGHSH, CDR2 LQKENI. This CDR3 comprises 14 residues. The CDR3 nucleotides read TGTGCCAGCTCACCCGCGGGACTACCCCTCGAGCAGTACTTC. Amino acid sequence: CASSPAGLPLEQYF.

The chain has TRBV30 and TRBJ2-1; 10 nucleotides agree with TRBD1. The CDR3 has 15 amino acids. After removal of 6 bases from V and 8 bases from J, the junction contained 13 bases not matched to a gene. The germline gives CDR1 GTSNPN, CDR2 SVGIG (reference sequence). The CDR3 coding sequence is TGTGCCTGCCACTTCGGGGACAGGGGTTTTGATGAGCAGTTCTTC. Encoded protein: CACHFGDRGFDEQFF.

This CDR3 is CASSSGTAQHEAFF. CDR3 sequence (DNA): TGCGCCAGCAGCTCCGGGACAGCACAACACGAAGCTTTCTTT. The chain joins TRBV5-1 to TRBJ1-1, with TRBD1 matching over 7 bases. Germline CDR1 is SGHRS and CDR2 is YFSETQ. Trimming took 3 bases from V and 8 from J; bases not matched to a gene: 10. The CDR3 length is 14 residues.

This clonotype was seen ten or more times. This sequence joins TRBV6-1 and TRBJ2-6; D gene unclear. Between the trimmed V and J ends, which lost 4 bases and 4 bases, there was a span of 2 bases. This CDR3 spans 12 amino acids. CDR1 MNHNS and CDR2 SASEGT come from the germline V gene. The CDR3 DNA reads TGTGCCAGCAGTGGGGGGGCCAACGTCCTGACTTTC. This codes for CASSGGANVLTF.

For this clonotype: Being one base from a much bigger clone, this may be a read error. V gene TRBV11-2 combines with J gene TRBJ2-6; D is unresolved. The V end was cut by 3 bases, the J end by 2 bases, with 2 bases between. This CDR3 is 13 amino acids long. Germline V gene data show CDR1 as SGHAT and CDR2 as FQNNGV. The chain's CDR3 is CASSFAGANVLTF. Here the CDR3 DNA reads TGTGCCAGCAGCTTTGCTGGGGCCAACGTCCTGACTTTC. The full variable domain, completed using reference TRBV11-2 and TRBJ2-6, is EAGVAQSPRYKIIEKRQSVAFWCNPISGHATLYWYQQILGQGPKLLIQFQNNGVVDDSQLPKDRFSAERLKGVDSTLKIQPAKLEDSAVYLCASSFAGANVLTFGAGSRLTVL.

The rearrangement links TRBV6-2 or TRBV6-3 to TRBJ2-2; D gene unclear. Germline CDR1 reads MNHEY; CDR2 reads SVGEGT. This CDR3 has 15 residues. The V and J ends lost 10 bases and 2 bases respectively, with 17 bases between them. The CDR3 sequence: CATLPPRLNTGELFF. CDR3 sequence (DNA): TGTGCCACCCTCCCCCCTCGACTCAACACCGGGGAGCTGTTTTTT.

In its sample, this clonotype was seen a few times. The chain uses TRBV12-3 or TRBV12-4 and TRBJ2-1; D perhaps matches TRBD2 (5 bases). V shed 5 bases and J shed 3 bases, with 11 bases lying between them. The CDR3 consists of 14 residues. The CDR3, as DNA: TGTGCCAGCAGTGTATATCGGGACTACAATGAGCAGTTCTTC. Translation gives CASSVYRDYNEQFF.

The table lists this clonotype with a few counts. The chain couples TRBV5-1 to TRBJ2-2, with 11 bases fitting TRBD2. The CDR3 is 16 residues long. V dropped 3 bases and J dropped 6; count of bases not matched to a gene: 7. Germline lookup yields CDR1 SGHRS and CDR2 YFSETQ. The CDR3, as DNA: TGCGCCAGCAGCTCACTAGCGGGAGTAGGGTCCGGGGAGCTGTTTTTT. This encodes CASSSLAGVGSGELFF. Based on the CDR3 plus reference TRBV5-1 and TRBJ2-2, the full variable domain is KAGVTQTPRYLIKTRGQQVTLSCSPISGHRSVSWYQQTPGQGLQFLFEYFSETQRNKGNFPGRFSGRQFSNSRSEMNVSTLELGDSALYLCASSSLAGVGSGELFFGEGSRLTVL.

This clonotype appeared many times. The rearrangement links TRBV29-1 to TRBJ1-1, with D possibly matching TRBD1 (6 bases). There are 13 residues in the CDR3. Germline V gene lookup returns CDR1 SQVTM and CDR2 ANQGSEA. V was shortened by 2 bases and J by 3 bases, with 10 bases between the two germline ends. DNA for the CDR3: TGCAGCGTTGAATCCCCAGGGGACACTGAAGCTTTCTTT. Protein product: CSVESPGDTEAFF.

This clonotype has just a few counts. The chain links TRBV7-2 to TRBJ1-4; a possible D gene is TRBD1 (5 bases). The CDR3 runs 15 residues. V gave up 5 bases and J gave up 0 bases, with 10 bases separating them. The germline V gene encodes CDR1 SGHTA and CDR2 FQGNSA. The CDR3 sequence: CASSGDRATNEKLFF. The CDR3 bases are TGTGCCAGCAGCGGGGACCGAGCAACTAATGAAAAACTGTTTTTT.

This clonotype appeared many times. The rearrangement joins TRBV20-1 to TRBJ1-6; unclear D gene. The CDR3 sequence is 15 residues long. CDR1 is DFQATT and CDR2 is SNEGSKA in the germline V gene (reference sequence). V lost 6 bases, J lost 4 bases, and 16 bases lay in between. The CDR3 sequence: CSAPNGAAYNSPLHF. The CDR3 DNA sequence: TGCAGTGCCCCTAATGGCGCGGCTTATAATTCACCCCTCCACTTT.